Described below is a single T cell receptor beta chain sequence and its context. The antigen it binds to is not known. No qualities accompany the bases; no much larger clone lies one base away. In total, 500 to 700 healthy bone marrow donors made up the cohort. Cohort members were all nominally healthy when sampled, although unrecorded immune exposures were likely present. The donor was CMV seropositive and was included in the group of 300 or so seropositive cohort members. Every donor gave a peripheral blood sample, and the peripheral blood mononuclear cells from that sample were used for TCR beta sequencing. Genomic DNA was extracted from the blood cell samples with the Qiagen DNeasy Blood Extraction Kit. This sample was included in a study of cytomegalovirus exposure and HLA in healthy donors (dated 2017 in TCRdb). Notes on the research overall: In an earlier analysis of 550 to 750 of the donors, 276 Gb of sequence data and 117 million unique TCR beta sequences from 180 million or so T cells were reported. An early release that covered approximately 600 HLA-typed donors contained around 300 gigabases of sequencing data and around 80 million unique TCR sequences. Alongside the repertoire data, information on donor age, sex, ethnicity and CMV serostatus was compiled. In a later genetic analysis, genome-wide SNP genotypes for about three fifths of the roughly 670 donors were used, and that subset was treated as a discovery cohort. Across some 400 genotyped donors of the cohort, an average of roughly 230,000 unique TCR beta nucleotide sequences per donor were sequenced, and 15% to 20% of those sequences were non-productive. The study combined high-throughput TCR immunosequencing, statistical association of individual TCRs with disease status, and machine learning to predict cytomegalovirus infection status. HLA typing included class I and class II loci at four-digit resolution. A handful of DR-DQ haplotypes were treated as single units for association and clustering because of strong linkage in the cohort. All discovery cohort repertoires had been generated using a single sequencing platform. An earlier analysis of fewer than 700 of the donors applied high-throughput TCR beta sequencing to assess whether each TCR beta V gene segment acted as functional or pseudogenic. A later analysis re-examined previously published TCR beta repertoires from just over 650 donors and added high-resolution HLA genotyping to investigate patterns of TCR occurrence. The later analysis used no new phenotypic data to find candidate immune exposures, relying instead on TCR beta sequences and their occurrence across donors. Typing coverage varied by locus: about 620-640 donors for A, B, C, DRB1 and DQB1; roughly 560 for DQA1; about 570 for DPA1; 450 to 480 for DPB1. Using immunosequencing, the study profiled T cell repertoires from 550 to 750 subjects and related those repertoires to cytomegalovirus serostatus. The study was designed to test whether signatures of past pathogen exposure could be identified by cataloging public T cell receptors. The genetic ancestry cluster associated with self-reported Caucasian donors included 80% to 90% of the 300 to 450 genotyped donors. In addition to the first cohort of 666 subjects, a separate validation cohort of approximately 130 different subjects was used. What the authors observed across the whole study: In a later analysis, HLA-associated TCR beta chains were found to be more clonally expanded and to have lower generation probabilities than equally common non-associated chains. The classifier was reported to diagnose cytomegalovirus status with high specificity and sensitivity in both the original and validation cohorts. At a false discovery rate of 0.05, a later analysis linked 16,951 TCR beta sequences to specific HLA alleles. A few of the identified cytomegalovirus-associated TCR beta chains were confirmed in vitro to be specific for cytomegalovirus antigens. According to the authors, the approach could potentially be generalized to other disease states and immunological phenotypes. Only TCR beta chains were sequenced in this cohort, and the absence of alpha or paired-chain data limited detectable features. Several of the top co-occurrence clusters appeared to be linked to parvovirus B19, influenza, CMV and Epstein-Barr virus, according to a later analysis. A further reported finding was that TCR beta sequences accurately predicted the HLA-A and HLA-B alleles for most subjects in the first cohort. When HLA alleles, especially DR and DQ, strongly co-occurred, attributing TCR associations to individual alleles was difficult. The study listed approximately 150 TCR beta chains as associated with cytomegalovirus. Because HLA typing was missing for some donors at each locus, association tests included only the typed subset. According to a later analysis, most CMV-associated TCR beta chains appeared to be HLA-restricted, and the HLA associations seemed to be driven largely by CMV exposure. In an earlier analysis of 587 of the donors, most TCR beta V segments appeared in productive rearrangements about 87% or about 30% of the time, broadly matching IMGT annotations. According to a later analysis, TCR association rates differed among HLA loci, with DRB1 alleles showing the most associated TCRs and HLA-C alleles showing the fewest. For the cohort, immune exposure information was limited to CMV serostatus. Correlated functional status among segregating V segments might be attributable to linkage disequilibrium, but an unknown experimental factor could not be ruled out. A cluster of highly shared sequence variants was judged likely to represent a technical artifact of the sequencing pipeline. Most TCR sequences were seen in very few donors, while some public TCRs were found in many individuals. An association between a missense DCLRE1C variant and V-gene and J-gene trimming of TCR beta chains was found in a later genetic analysis and replicated in an independent cohort. Some 16 rarely observed V segments, including chromosome 9 orphons, were excluded from the earlier analysis of almost 600 of the donors because counts were too low. Sequencing depth was assumed to be roughly uniform across donors in the presence/absence analyses, though that assumption may not hold. In a later genetic analysis, fewer N-insertions in productive TCRs were reported among donors in an Asian-associated ancestry cluster than the roughly 670-donor mean.

Library generation was performed with the immunoSEQ multiplex PCR assay. A mixture of 60 forward primers for TCR Vbeta segments and 13 reverse primers for TCR Jbeta segments was used in the multiplex PCR. The CDR3 region of rearranged TCR beta genes was amplified from genomic DNA by a multiplex PCR assay. The Illumina HiSeq System was used to sequence the amplified TCR beta libraries as 87-base-pair reads. The source study handled its data this way. Across the 666 repertoires, a later analysis counted some 80 million unique TCR beta chains, around 10 million of which were shared by at least two donors. To remove PCR and sequencing errors, raw reads were error-corrected and collapsed into unique sequences using a nearest-neighbor algorithm that merged closely related sequences. Alignment of CDR3 sequences to IMGT reference sequences was used to assign V, D and J gene segments. For a sequence to be retained, a match of at least six nucleotides was required to both a V gene segment and a J gene segment. Rearrangements were classified as productive when the CDR3 lacked stop codons and remained in frame with V and J, and all other rearrangements were classified as non-productive. Following IMGT convention, CDR3 was defined as the stretch from the second conserved V-encoded cysteine up to the conserved J-encoded phenylalanine. Sequences without an unambiguous match to a single V gene segment were excluded from the earlier analysis of about 630 of the donors. In an earlier analysis of some 590 of the donors, V segments were called functional above 56.7% productive rearrangements and were called segregating when the between-donor standard deviation exceeded 5%. A statistical classification framework was built for diagnosing cytomegalovirus status from the catalog of TCR beta chain sequences. V and J gene assignment, in a later analysis, came from comparing TCR nucleotide sequences with IMGT/GENE-DB human TR gene sequences. Using the TCRdist pipeline, a later analysis assigned CDR3 sequences along with most-parsimonious VDJ recombination scenarios. In a later analysis, each TCR beta chain was defined by its CDR3 amino acid sequence together with its V-gene family, and reads without a unique V-gene family were excluded. To address suspected cross-contamination and a sequencing artifact, a later analysis removed roughly 640 highly shared, low-generation-probability nucleotide sequences. In a later analysis, a clonal expansion index for each public chain was calculated from normalized within-repertoire ranks of inferred template counts. In a later analysis, generation probabilities were computed using a VDJ recombination model fitted to out-of-frame rearrangements, and the results were checked against IGoR. In a later analysis, hypergeometric tests were used to score TCR-TCR, TCR-HLA and TCR-CMV co-occurrence, with a repertoire-size bias correction applied to TCR pairs. In a later analysis, false discovery rates were estimated by permuting HLA or CMV assignments 20 times. In a later analysis, co-occurring TCRs were grouped using DBSCAN, and TCRdist sequence similarity was added for clustering within HLA-allele-positive subsets. Repertoires with fewer than 30,000 or more than 120,000 public chains were left out of co-occurrence clustering, as were a handful of repertoires with anomalous nucleotide sharing. As stored in TCRdb, this immuneACCESS dataset retains in-frame rearrangements with V and J assigned. A fraction of the clones does not appear; measured against another copy, unresolved V genes explain less than half of the discrepancy, and the remainder lacks a known reason. V and J calls and clone size are those listed in that table; D and trimming were worked out from the DNA. The sample includes 95,000 to 150,000 clones, with roughly 71% observed a single time. Around 3.9% of the sample goes to the ten largest clones.

The sequenced sample consisted of PBMCs. The TCR comes from a woman aged 50 to 60 in good health and CMV-seropositive.

Here the CDR3 is given as CASSQTRDRVSYEQYF. The sequenced DNA: TGTGCCAGCAGCCAAACCCGGGACAGGGTCTCCTACGAGCAGTACTTC. Here the chain combines TRBV4-2 and TRBJ2-7, with TRBD1 matching 9 junction bases. Compared with germline, V lacks 2 bases and J lacks 0 bases; bases without a gene match: 5. Including cysteine and phenylalanine, the CDR3 has 16 amino acids. This entry keeps only the CDR3 DNA: 48 bases, framed from base 1. The germline V gene yields LGHNA for CDR1 and YNFKEQ for CDR2.